These T cell receptor beta chains were read from a single sample in a study of siplizumab effects on memory and regulatory T cells. Data came from immunoSEQ multiplex PCR; TCRdb stores just in-frame clones and leaves some out. The table lists over 95,000 clones, 93% of them singletons. The sample taken for sequencing was non-Treg CD4+ T cells sorted from blood. These receptors originate from a human donor in good health. CDR3s include the opening cysteine and the closing phenylalanine or tryptophan. Each record gives: V gene, D gene, J gene, CDR3 protein, CDR3 DNA. The D gene is left open where the match is weak.

TRBV4-1	TRBD1	TRBJ2-5	CASSRAGGEETQYF	TGCGCCAGCAGCCGGGCAGGGGGAGAAGAGACCCAGTACTTC
TRBV11-1	NA	TRBJ1-1	CASSVAGQRVTEAFF	TGTGCCAGCAGTGTTGCGGGACAACGGGTCACTGAAGCTTTCTTT
TRBV6-5	TRBD1	TRBJ1-1	CASSAQGAGTEAFF	TGTGCCAGCAGTGCACAGGGGGCTGGGACTGAAGCTTTCTTT
TRBV19	NA	TRBJ1-3	CASTYTVTGNTIYF	TGTGCCAGTACCTACACAGTAACTGGAAACACCATATATTTT
TRBV5-4	NA	TRBJ2-7	CASSPIPGTTLREQYF	TGTGCCAGCAGCCCCATCCCCGGGACCACCCTTCGCGAGCAGTACTTC
TRBV5-1	NA	TRBJ2-1	CASSPTDLYNEQFF	TGCGCCAGCAGCCCCACAGACCTCTACAATGAGCAGTTCTTC
TRBV5-1	TRBD1	TRBJ1-1	CASSFATGWNTEAFF	TGCGCCAGCAGCTTTGCGACAGGGTGGAACACTGAAGCTTTCTTT
TRBV9	TRBD1	TRBJ1-2	CASSRDRDRTPYGYTF	TGTGCCAGCAGCCGGGACCGGGACAGGACACCCTATGGCTACACCTTC
TRBV5-5	TRBD1	TRBJ1-3	CASSQDRVRNTIYF	TGTGCCAGCAGCCAGGACAGGGTTAGAAACACCATATATTTT
TRBV7-9	NA	TRBJ2-2	CASSLQGTGELFF	TGTGCCAGCAGCTTACAGGGGACCGGGGAGCTGTTTTTT
TRBV4-3	TRBD2	TRBJ2-1	CASSPRTSGGLLVSNEQFF	TGCGCCAGCAGCCCACGGACTAGCGGGGGCCTACTTGTTTCTAATGAGCAGTTCTTC
TRBV4-1	TRBD2	TRBJ2-5	CASSQPSGGETQYF	TGCGCCAGCAGCCAACCGAGCGGGGGGGAGACCCAGTACTTC